The 26 T cell receptor beta chains in this list originate from one sample, sequenced in a study of shared clonotypes between healthy human individuals. Libraries were prepared by immunoSEQ multiplex PCR; TCRdb keeps only in-frame clonotypes and omits some of them. The table lists roughly 590,000 clones, about 95% of them singletons. The naive CD8 population came from CD45RO-negative cells selected for CCR7, without terminally differentiated effector memory CD45RA+ cells. The sequencing sample was made of naive CD8+ T cells sorted from blood. These receptors were obtained from a woman aged 30 to 39 in good health.

This rearrangement joins TRBV6-5 to TRBJ2-7, with D possibly matching TRBD2 (6 bases). In germline, CDR1 is MNHEY, CDR2 SVGAGI. The germline V and J ends were trimmed by 2 bases and 5 bases, with 10 bases remaining between them. The CDR3 length is 13 residues. The CDR3 spells CASSYTEGDEQYF. The DNA of the CDR3 is TGTGCCAGCAGTTACACGGAGGGCGACGAGCAGTACTTC.

The rearrangement uses TRBV27 and TRBJ2-3; D gene uncertain. V was trimmed by 4 bases and J by 7 bases, leaving 15 bases between them. Germline assignment: CDR1 MNHEY and CDR2 SMNVEV (reference sequence). CDR3 length: 14 residues. The CDR3 sequence: CASSSFDPSNTQYF. The CDR3 DNA is TGTGCCAGCAGTTCATTCGACCCCTCGAATACGCAGTATTTT.

V is TRBV13 and J is TRBJ2-7, with 10 bases that match TRBD2. The length of the CDR3 is 16 residues. Trimming removed 3 bases from V and 4 bases from J; junction bases left unmatched: 9. Germline loops: CDR1 PRHDT, CDR2 FYEKMQ (reference sequence). For the CDR3, the DNA is TGTGCCAGCAGCTTGTGGGCTAGCGGGAGTCAGTACGAGCAGTACTTC. Translation gives CASSLWASGSQYEQYF.

V and J are TRBV2 and TRBJ2-5; 7 bases map to TRBD1. The DNA end is more similar to TRBJ2-7, so the J call may be wrong. Germline V CDR1 and CDR2: SNHLY, FYNNEI. The CDR3 is 15 residues long. The CDR3 is CASSLPTGMTYEQYF. For the CDR3, the DNA is TGTGCCAGCAGTCTACCGACAGGGATGACCTACGAGCAGTACTTC.

The CDR3 bases are TGCGCCAGCAGCTTAGTAGGGGCGAGCTCTGGCTACACCTTC. This sequence encodes CASSLVGASSGYTF. The V gene is TRBV5-1, the J gene TRBJ1-2; maybe TRBD1 (5 bases). This CDR3 comprises 14 residues. The V end was cut by 2 bases, the J end by 7 bases, with 15 bases between. Germline CDR1 reads SGHRS; CDR2 reads YFSETQ.

The chain recombines TRBV28 with TRBJ1-2, with TRBD1 identical over 7 bases. The CDR3 runs to 14 residues. J lost 8 bases, V lost 5 bases, and 11 bases had no gene match. Germline values: CDR1 MDHEN, CDR2 SYDVKM. The DNA for the CDR3 is TGTGCCAGCAGTACTCCCGTGACAGGGTTCGGCTACACCTTC. This codes for CASSTPVTGFGYTF.

This chain links TRBV9 with TRBJ2-3, with 7 bases matching TRBD2. V gave up 4 bases and J gave up 5 bases; unmatched junction bases: 7. The CDR3 is made up of 14 amino acids. In germline, CDR1 is SGDLS, CDR2 YYNGEE. The CDR3 sequence is CASSPLGGRDTQYF. CDR3 bases: TGTGCCAGCAGCCCGCTGGGAGGGCGAGATACGCAGTATTTT.

The chain has TRBV5-6 and TRBJ2-7; no clear D. The germline V and J ends were trimmed by 1 base and 4 bases, with 12 bases remaining between them. CDR1 is SGHDT, CDR2 YYEEEE, per germline. This CDR3 has 14 amino acids. This chain's CDR3 is CASSLIQARYEQYF. CDR3 in DNA: TGTGCCAGCAGCTTGATCCAGGCCAGATACGAGCAGTACTTC. The whole variable domain, remainder taken from reference TRBV5-6 and TRBJ2-7, is DAGVTQSPTHLIKTRGQQVTLRCSPKSGHDTVSWYQQALGQGPQFIFQYYEEEERQRGNFPDRFSGHQFPNYSSELNVNALLLGDSALYLCASSLIQARYEQYFGPGTRLTVT.

This clone came up once. This rearrangement joins TRBV28 to TRBJ1-2; 9 nucleotides line up with TRBD1. The V gene's germline CDR1 is MDHEN and CDR2 SYDVKM. Trimming took 5 bases from V and 7 from J; bases not matched to a gene: 8. The CDR3 is 14 amino acids. CDR3 amino acids: CASSPGQGIFGYTF. The CDR3 nucleotides are TGTGCCAGCAGTCCGGGACAGGGAATTTTTGGCTACACCTTC.

The DNA for the CDR3 is TGCGCCAGCAGTGATCTGTCCATTCACAATGAGCAGTTCTTC. The encoded protein is CASSDLSIHNEQFF. The chain is built from TRBV10-2 and TRBJ2-1; no firm D call. The CDR3 has 14 amino acids. Germline V gives CDR1 WSHSY, CDR2 SAAADI. Trimming cost V 3 bases and J 5 bases, with 11 bases left between them.

This chain joins TRBV27 and TRBJ1-1; 7 nucleotides align to TRBD1. The CDR3 is 13 residues long. J was trimmed by 1 base and V by 10 bases; bases with no gene match: 6. Germline V gene lookup returns CDR1 MNHEY and CDR2 SMNVEV (reference sequence). The CDR3 protein is CAKQQGPNTEAFF. CDR3 DNA: TGTGCCAAACAACAGGGGCCGAACACTGAAGCTTTCTTT.

The rearrangement uses TRBV29-1 and TRBJ2-5; the D is unclear. In germline, CDR1 is SQVTM, CDR2 ANQGSEA. This CDR3 is 12 amino acids long. V lost 3 bases to trimming and J lost 7 bases, with 12 bases between them. In DNA, the CDR3 is TGCAGCGTTGATGGCGGCCCCGGGACCCAGTACTTC. Its protein is CSVDGGPGTQYF.

A single count supports this clone. J is TRBJ2-1 and V is TRBV28; D is ambiguous. The CDR3 has 14 amino acids. Germline CDR1 reads MDHEN; CDR2 reads SYDVKM. V was pared by 2 bases and J by 8 bases, with 13 bases between. CDR3: CASSLTTGGDEQFF. The DNA of the CDR3 is TGTGCCAGCAGTTTAACGACGGGTGGGGATGAGCAGTTCTTC.

The chain uses TRBV7-8 and TRBJ2-1; TRBD2 agrees at 10 bases. Germline V gene sequence: CDR1 SGHVS, CDR2 FQNEAQ. This CDR3 contains 16 residues. V lost 4 bases, J lost 7 bases, and 10 bases stayed unmatched. The DNA for the CDR3 is TGTGCCAGCAGCTCGAAGCTAGCGGGAGTCCTGAATGAGCAGTTCTTC. It yields the protein CASSSKLAGVLNEQFF.

The chain uses TRBV11-2 and TRBJ2-7; 12 positions agree with TRBD2. The CDR3 loop spans 15 amino acids. With V trimmed by 5 bases and J by 4 bases, 6 bases remained unmatched. Germline V lookup: CDR1 SGHAT, CDR2 FQNNGV. The CDR3 sequence is CASSRSGTSGYEQYF. The CDR3 bases are TGTGCCAGCAGCAGATCCGGGACTAGCGGGTACGAGCAGTACTTC.

The chain is built from TRBV7-3 and TRBJ2-1; 11 bases match TRBD1. The CDR3 is 14 amino acids. The V and J ends lost 4 bases and 5 bases, in that order; junction bases with no gene match: 1. The germline gives CDR1 SGHTA, CDR2 FQGTGA. In nucleotides, the CDR3 is TGTGCCAGCAGCTCGGGACAGGGGGACAATGAGCAGTTCTTC. Protein product: CASSSGQGDNEQFF.

About this clone: The same CDR3 can be traced to other DNA sequences in this sample. The chain has TRBV19 and TRBJ2-7; 12 nucleotides match TRBD1. The V segment lost 5 bases and the J segment 1 base; nucleotides outside the gene matches: 3. The CDR3 sequence is 15 residues long. The germline CDR1 and CDR2 sequences are LNHDA and SQIVND (reference sequence). CDR3 sequence: CASSPGQGASYEQYF. The CDR3 DNA is TGTGCCAGTAGTCCGGGACAGGGGGCTTCCTACGAGCAGTACTTC.

The DNA for the CDR3 is TGTGCCAGCAGCTTGGCGGGAGGGATGGGGTCCGGGGAGCTGTTTTTT. Its protein is CASSLAGGMGSGELFF. The chain employs TRBV5-6 and TRBJ2-2; 8 bases map to TRBD2. The ends lost 0 bases at V and 6 bases at J; junction bases unmatched: 7. The CDR3 has 16 amino acids. Germline lookup yields CDR1 SGHDT and CDR2 YYEEEE.

V gene TRBV29-1 combines with J gene TRBJ2-3; maybe TRBD2 (5 bases). V gave up 1 base and J gave up 1 base, with 9 bases separating them. This CDR3 region has 14 residues. The germline V gene has CDR1 SQVTM and CDR2 ANQGSEA. The CDR3 DNA reads as TGCAGCGTTGAAGGCGGGTGGCGCACAGATACGCAGTATTTT. It yields the protein CSVEGGWRTDTQYF.

The CDR3 DNA follows: TGTGCCAGCACCCCATCAGGGGGGAACACTGAAGCTTTCTTT. Translated, it gives CASTPSGGNTEAFF. The chain carries TRBV9 and TRBJ1-1, with TRBD1 identical over 7 bases. CDR3 length: 14 residues. V lost 6 bases, J lost 1 base, and 6 bases stayed unmatched. In germline, CDR1 is SGDLS, CDR2 YYNGEE.

In this sample, this clone turned up once. This sample includes further DNA sequences coding for the same CDR3. V usage is TRBV4-1 and J usage is TRBJ2-7; 12 bases agree with TRBD1. V trimming: 4 bases; J trimming: 2 bases; junction bases outside the gene matches: 3. The germline V gene encodes CDR1 MGHRA and CDR2 YSYEKL. The CDR3 consists of 15 residues. The CDR3 DNA sequence: TGCGCCAGCAGCCCGGGACAGGGGGCAACCTACGAGCAGTACTTC. The encoded protein is CASSPGQGATYEQYF.

The rearrangement links TRBV13 to TRBJ2-7; 9 nucleotides match TRBD1. The CDR3 length is 14 residues. Trimming cost V 4 bases and J 2 bases; bases outside gene matches: 3. Germline CDR1 and CDR2: PRHDT and FYEKMQ (reference sequence). DNA of the CDR3: TGTGCCAGCAGCTCCGGGACAGGGACCTACGAGCAGTACTTC. This sequence encodes CASSSGTGTYEQYF.

This chain joins TRBV10-3 and TRBJ2-3; 13 bases line up with TRBD2. V lost 6 bases and J lost 4; bases outside the gene matches: 16. This CDR3 comprises 19 residues. Germline-derived CDR1 and CDR2 are ENHRY and SYGVKD. Here the CDR3 reads CAISRTSGRRLFGPDTQYF. Here the CDR3 DNA reads TGTGCCATCAGCCGGACTAGCGGGAGACGTCTTTTTGGTCCAGATACGCAGTATTTT.

The chain is built from TRBV27 and TRBJ2-2; 11 bases fit TRBD2. This CDR3 is 16 amino acids long. Losses at the gene ends were 6 bases for V and 7 bases for J; bases not matched to a gene: 10. Germline values: CDR1 MNHEY, CDR2 SMNVEV (reference sequence). The CDR3 protein is CASSPGVAGGIGELFF. DNA for the CDR3: TGTGCCAGCAGCCCTGGGGTAGCGGGAGGGATCGGGGAGCTGTTTTTT.

This chain connects TRBV14 to TRBJ2-7, with D perhaps TRBD1 or TRBD2 (6 bases each). From germline, CDR1 is SGHDN and CDR2 FVKESK. The CDR3 spans 16 residues. Trimming took 0 bases from V and 0 from J, leaving 12 bases between them. CDR3 sequence: CASSQDKGEASYEQYF. The CDR3 DNA reads as TGTGCCAGCAGCCAAGATAAGGGGGAGGCCTCCTACGAGCAGTACTTC.

This chain joins TRBV4-2 and TRBJ1-2; possibly TRBD1 for D (6 bases). The V end lost 4 bases, the J end lost 3 bases, and 15 bases lay between the germline ends. The CDR3 contains 15 residues. The germline CDR1 and CDR2 sequences are LGHNA and YNFKEQ. The CDR3 is CASSPEQQGDYGYTF. The CDR3 DNA reads as TGTGCCAGCAGCCCAGAACAACAGGGAGACTATGGCTACACCTTC.